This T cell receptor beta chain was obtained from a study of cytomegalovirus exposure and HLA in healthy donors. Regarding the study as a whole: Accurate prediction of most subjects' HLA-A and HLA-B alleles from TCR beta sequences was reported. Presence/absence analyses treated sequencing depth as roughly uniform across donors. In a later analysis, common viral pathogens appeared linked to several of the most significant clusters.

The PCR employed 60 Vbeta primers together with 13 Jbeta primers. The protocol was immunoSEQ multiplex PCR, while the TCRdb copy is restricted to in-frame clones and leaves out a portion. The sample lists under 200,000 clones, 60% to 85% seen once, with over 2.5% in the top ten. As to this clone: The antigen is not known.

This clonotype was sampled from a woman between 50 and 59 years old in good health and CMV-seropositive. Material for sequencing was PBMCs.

The CDR3 spells CASSLRAEVYGYTF. CDR3 bases: TGTGCCAGTAGTCTCCGAGCCGAAGTCTATGGCTACACCTTC. The chain joins TRBV19 to TRBJ1-2; D gene uncertain. The CDR3 is made up of 14 amino acids. CDR1 is LNHDA, CDR2 SQIVND, per germline (reference sequence). The V and J ends lost 5 bases and 4 bases respectively, with 14 bases between them.